This is a list of T cell receptor beta chains from one sample in a study of blood T cell repertoires in COVID-19. The assay was immunoSEQ multiplex PCR, and TCRdb's table has in-frame clones only and misses some. The sample lists hundreds of thousands of clones, roughly four fifths seen once, with approximately 9% in the top ten. The sequencing sample was made of peripheral blood. Receptors originate from a woman between 45 and 60 years old who had recovered from COVID-19. Each CDR3 is given with its conserved first and last residue. The D gene is left open where the match is weak. Size is omitted from some rows. Given values are once, few, many or a class for expanded clones.

clone size	V gene	J gene	D gene	CDR3 protein	CDR3 DNA
.	TRBV4-3	TRBJ2-1	.	CASSQDSGTSFREQFF	TGCGCCAGCAGCCAAGACAGCGGTACCTCGTTCAGGGAGCAGTTCTTC
.	TRBV7-8	TRBJ1-2	TRBD1	CASSEGTGPYSVFIF	TGTGCCAGCAGCGAGGGGACAGGGCCCTACTCCGTCTTCATCTTC
.	TRBV7-6	TRBJ2-2	.	CASSLGAQPFANTGELFF	TGTGCCAGCAGCTTGGGGGCCCAGCCGTTCGCGAACACCGGGGAGCTGTTTTTT
.	TRBV28	TRBJ1-1	TRBD1	CASSFPGTGGARDTEAFF	TGTGCCAGCAGTTTCCCCGGGACAGGGGGCGCTCGGGACACTGAAGCTTTCTTT
.	TRBV4-1	TRBJ1-1	.	CASSQGYRVGTEAFF	TGCGCCAGCAGCCAAGGGTACAGGGTGGGCACTGAAGCTTTCTTT
.	TRBV19	TRBJ1-4	TRBD1	CASSITQTRTGGPNEKLFF	TGTGCCAGTAGTATAACCCAAACGAGAACAGGGGGCCCTAATGAAAAACTGTTTTTT
few	TRBV12-3/TRBV12-4	TRBJ2-4	TRBD1	CASSPGTANIQYF	TGTGCCAGCAGCCCCGGGACAGCAAACATTCAGTACTTC
.	TRBV9	TRBJ1-2	.	CASSGVGDGYTF	TGTGCCAGCAGCGGTGTAGGGGATGGCTACACCTTC
.	TRBV19	TRBJ1-4	.	CASSEQGGSEKLFF	TGTGCCAGTAGTGAACAGGGAGGGAGTGAAAAACTGTTTTTT
.	TRBV7-2	TRBJ1-5	.	CASSLAGPINQPQHF	TGTGCCAGCAGCTTAGCGGGGCCGATCAATCAGCCCCAGCATTTT
few	TRBV19	TRBJ1-3	TRBD1	CASIGTETGNTIYF	TGTGCCAGTATCGGGACAGAGACTGGAAACACCATATATTTT
.	TRBV23-1	TRBJ2-3	.	CASGEFTDTQYF	TGCGCCTCAGGGGAGTTCACAGATACGCAGTATTTT
.	TRBV4-3	TRBJ2-7	.	CASSQDRSSSDEQYF	TGCGCCAGCAGCCAAGACCGCTCGTCTTCGGACGAGCAGTACTTC
.	TRBV11-2	TRBJ2-5	TRBD1	CASRTYRDREETQYF	TGTGCCAGCAGAACCTACCGGGACAGAGAAGAGACCCAGTACTTC
many	TRBV5-1	TRBJ1-2	.	CASSLLGHAYGYTF	TGCGCCAGCAGCTTGTTGGGGCACGCCTATGGCTACACCTTC
.	TRBV28	TRBJ2-1	TRBD1	CASSFPQDRGDDEQFF	TGTGCCAGCAGTTTTCCTCAGGACAGGGGGGACGATGAGCAGTTCTTC
.	TRBV6-5	TRBJ1-3	.	CATARATFSGNTIYF	TGTGCCACGGCCAGGGCTACATTCTCTGGAAACACCATATATTTT
.	TRBV7-8	TRBJ1-3	.	CASSLVASSSGNTIYF	TGTGCCAGCAGCTTAGTCGCAAGCTCCTCTGGAAACACCATATATTTT
.	TRBV19	TRBJ1-1	TRBD1	CASSIYPSGTALNEAFF	TGTGCCAGTAGTATATACCCCTCGGGGACAGCCTTGAATGAAGCTTTCTTT
.	TRBV7-9	TRBJ2-3	TRBD2	CASSPWTSGADTQYF	TGTGCCAGCAGCCCTTGGACTAGTGGAGCAGATACGCAGTATTTT
.	TRBV28	TRBJ2-5	TRBD2	CASTTLAGGQETQYF	TGTGCCAGCACCACACTAGCGGGAGGGCAAGAGACCCAGTACTTC
.	TRBV19	TRBJ2-2	TRBD1	CASSALPGQGYTGELFF	TGTGCCAGTAGTGCGCTACCGGGACAGGGCTACACCGGGGAGCTGTTTTTT
.	TRBV19	TRBJ2-7	.	CASSIHRDEQYF	TGTGCCAGTAGTATCCACAGGGACGAGCAGTACTTC
.	TRBV30	TRBJ1-2	.	CAWSAQGNYGYTF	TGTGCCTGGAGTGCACAGGGTAACTATGGCTACACCTTC
medium-sized	TRBV29-1	TRBJ2-7	TRBD1	CSVGDRGYEQYF	TGCAGCGTTGGTGACAGGGGCTACGAGCAGTACTTC
.	TRBV12-5	TRBJ2-5	.	CASGLNSKETQYF	TGTGCTAGTGGTTTGAACTCGAAGGAGACCCAGTACTTC
once	TRBV19	TRBJ2-7	.	CASSIAPGHPKQYF	TGTGCCAGTAGTATAGCCCCTGGACACCCCAAGCAGTACTTC
once	TRBV5-1	TRBJ2-7	TRBD1	CASSPERGQGYEQYF	TGCGCCAGCAGCCCGGAACGGGGACAGGGCTACGAGCAGTACTTC
few	TRBV27	TRBJ1-5	TRBD1	CASSLLSGGASQPQHF	TGTGCCAGCAGTTTATTATCAGGGGGCGCGTCTCAGCCCCAGCATTTT
.	TRBV28	TRBJ2-2	.	CASKQGSNTGELFF	TGTGCCAGCAAGCAGGGGTCGAACACCGGGGAGCTGTTTTTT
.	TRBV7-2	TRBJ2-1	TRBD1	CASTGTGNYNEQFF	TGTGCCAGCACCGGGACAGGCAACTACAATGAGCAGTTCTTC
few	TRBV27	TRBJ2-7	TRBD2	CASSPGTSGRYEQYF	TGTGCCAGCAGTCCCGGGACTAGCGGGAGATACGAGCAGTACTTC
.	TRBV27	TRBJ1-2	.	CASSLGDFHGYTF	TGTGCCAGCAGTTTAGGGGACTTTCATGGCTACACCTTC
few	TRBV7-9	TRBJ2-3	TRBD1	CATSGTGSTDTQYF	TGTGCCACAAGCGGGACAGGGTCTACAGATACGCAGTATTTT
.	TRBV28	TRBJ1-4	.	CASSEGVNEKLFF	TGTGCCAGCAGCGAGGGGGTTAATGAAAAACTGTTTTTT
.	TRBV29-1	TRBJ2-7	.	CSVRRRVEQYF	TGCAGCGTGCGTCGGAGGGTTGAGCAGTACTTC
.	TRBV7-6	TRBJ2-2	TRBD2	CASSLGLAGATGELFF	TGTGCCAGCAGCTTAGGACTAGCGGGGGCTACCGGGGAGCTGTTTTTT
.	TRBV5-5	TRBJ2-1	TRBD2	CASSLGGSGNEQFF	TGTGCCAGCAGCTTGGGCGGGAGCGGGAATGAGCAGTTCTTC
once	TRBV27	TRBJ2-7	.	CASSYRRSYEQYF	TGTGCCAGCAGTTACAGGCGATCCTACGAGCAGTACTTC
.	TRBV5-1	TRBJ2-5	.	CASSLYRAETQYF	TGCGCCAGCAGCTTGTACAGGGCCGAGACCCAGTACTTC
.	TRBV16	TRBJ2-1	.	CASSRLVGEQFF	TGTGCCAGCAGCCGACTAGTGGGTGAGCAGTTCTTC
.	TRBV29-1	TRBJ2-3	.	CSVEYTDTQYF	TGCAGCGTTGAGTACACAGATACGCAGTATTTT
.	TRBV29-1	TRBJ1-3	.	CSVGQGPNTIYF	TGCAGCGTTGGGCAGGGTCCAAACACCATATATTTT
.	TRBV19	TRBJ1-1	.	CASSILKGGVGAFF	TGTGCCAGTAGTATATTAAAAGGGGGAGTGGGAGCTTTCTTT